This T cell receptor (beta chain) emerged from a study of cytomegalovirus exposure and HLA in healthy donors. Study-wide results and limits: Across donors, presence/absence analyses took sequencing depth to be roughly uniform.

V shed 2 bases and J 3 bases; nucleotides not matched to a gene: 4. This CDR3 spans 14 amino acids. Germline V lookup: CDR1 MDHEN, CDR2 SYDVKM. It was with 60 Vbeta and 13 Jbeta primers that the PCR ran. Sequenced by immunoSEQ multiplex PCR; TCRdb stores in-frame clones only, minus some. This table has 90,000 to 120,000 clones, 81% appearing once. Of note for this clone: Its antigen remains unidentified.

The source of this sequence is a man aged 25-45 years in good health and CMV-seronegative. This sequence joins TRBV28 and TRBJ2-7; 7 positions match TRBD2. The sample comprised PBMCs. CDR3 in DNA: TGTGCCAGCAGTTTACGGCTAGCGGTCTACGAGCAGTACTTC. It yields the protein CASSLRLAVYEQYF.